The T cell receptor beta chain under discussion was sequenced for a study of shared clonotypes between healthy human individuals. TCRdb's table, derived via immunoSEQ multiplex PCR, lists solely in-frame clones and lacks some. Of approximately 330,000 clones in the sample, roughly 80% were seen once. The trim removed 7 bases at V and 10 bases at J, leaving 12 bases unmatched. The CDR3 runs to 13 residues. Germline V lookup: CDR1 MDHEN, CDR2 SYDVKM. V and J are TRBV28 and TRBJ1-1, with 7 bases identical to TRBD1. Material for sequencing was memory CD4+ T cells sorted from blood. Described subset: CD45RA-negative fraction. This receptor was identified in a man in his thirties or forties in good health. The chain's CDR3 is CASTRGLAAGAFF. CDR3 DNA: TGTGCCAGCACTAGGGGGCTGGCAGCAGGAGCTTTCTTT.